The TCR beta chain under discussion was sequenced for a study of T-cell reconstitution after alpha-beta-depleted transplantation in children. Whole-study results and caveats: By one year post-transplant, T-cell counts and diversity largely arose from T cells that were newly produced. Recipient T cells and thymic progenitors that survived gave rise to the high TCRbeta diversity observed at day 60 in some patients.

A TCRbeta library incorporating unique molecular identifiers was prepared. TCRdb processed the PCR reads anew with MiXCR; each CDR3 protein has one entry. This sample has 700,000 to 950,000 distinct CDR3 sequences, with 15% to 20% found just once. The CDR3 totals 14 residues. Germline-derived CDR1 and CDR2 are DFQATT and SNEGSKA (reference sequence). Trimming took 0 bases from V and 4 from J, leaving 11 bases between them. This clonotype has more than one count but fewer than ten. Its antigen remains unidentified. Here the sequenced sample was PBMCs, mostly from graft donor cells, taken 360 days after TCRalphabeta/CD19-depleted stem cell transplant. The V call is TRBV20-1, the J call TRBJ2-3; a possible D gene is TRBD1 (6 bases). This TCR was sampled from a male patient under 18 who had a stem cell transplant for acute lymphoblastic leukemia, so the T cells may come from the graft donor. The CDR3 sequence is CSARDRGEADTQYF. CDR3 nucleotide sequence: TGCAGTGCTAGAGACAGGGGCGAAGCAGATACGCAGTATTTT.